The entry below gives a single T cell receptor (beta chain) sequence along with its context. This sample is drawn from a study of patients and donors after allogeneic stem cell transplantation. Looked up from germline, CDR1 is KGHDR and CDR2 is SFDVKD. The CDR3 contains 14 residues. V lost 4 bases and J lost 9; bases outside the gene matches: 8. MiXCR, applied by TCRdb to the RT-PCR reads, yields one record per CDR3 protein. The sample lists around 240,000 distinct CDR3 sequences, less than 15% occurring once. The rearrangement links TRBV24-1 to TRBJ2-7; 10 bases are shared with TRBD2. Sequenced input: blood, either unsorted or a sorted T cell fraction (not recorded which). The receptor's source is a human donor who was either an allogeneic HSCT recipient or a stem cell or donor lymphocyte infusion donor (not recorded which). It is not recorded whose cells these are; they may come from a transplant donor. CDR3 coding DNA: TGTGCCACCAGTGAAGCGGGACTAGCGAGCAGGCAGTACTTC. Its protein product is CATSEAGLASRQYF.